These 5 T cell receptor beta chains share one sample of origin, sequenced in a study of T cell repertoires in cytomegalovirus infection. TCRdb re-called the reads with MiXCR, one entry per CDR3 protein. The sample has hundreds of thousands of distinct CDR3 sequences, 24% seen once. The sequenced sample was CD8+ T cells from PBMCs. Receptor source: a human donor in good health (CMV status not recorded). Some clones in this sample may be carry-over from other donors' samples.

The DNA for the CDR3 is TGTGCCAGCAGTTTACGTTCGGGGAGAGACACTGAAGCTTTCTTT. This codes for CASSLRSGRDTEAFF. This chain joins TRBV12-3 or TRBV12-4 and TRBJ1-1; no reliable D call. The CDR3 is made up of 15 amino acids. V shed 2 bases and J shed 3 bases, with 13 bases lying between them.

The chain couples TRBV29-1 to TRBJ2-1; 10 bases align to TRBD2. The CDR3 consists of 14 residues. The V gene end was trimmed by 3 bases and the J gene end by 6 bases; junction bases not matched to a gene: 5. The germline V gene encodes CDR1 SQVTM and CDR2 ANQGSEA. CDR3 DNA sequence: TGCAGCGTTGAGCTAGCGGGGGCTTCCAATGAGCAGTTCTTC. Its protein product is CSVELAGASNEQFF.

This clonotype was detected ten times or more. V and J are TRBV6-6 and TRBJ2-2; no clear D gene. V lost 0 bases to trimming and J lost 6 bases, with 5 bases between them. Germline V CDR1 and CDR2: MNHNY, SVGAGI (reference sequence). CDR3 length: 13 amino acids. This CDR3 reads CASSYSFSGELFF. Here the CDR3 DNA reads TGTGCCAGCAGTTACTCGTTTTCCGGGGAGCTGTTTTTT.

This clonotype appeared many times. The chain uses TRBV28 and TRBJ1-3; TRBD1 aligns across 7 bases. The germline gives CDR1 MDHEN, CDR2 SYDVKM. J gave up 0 bases and V 4 bases, and 9 bases lay outside the gene matches. The CDR3 is made up of 17 amino acids. The CDR3 DNA reads TGTGCCAGCAGTTCCTACAACAGGGGCAGCTCTGGAAACACCATATATTTT. Amino acids: CASSSYNRGSSGNTIYF.

This clonotype was seen more than once but under ten times. This chain connects TRBV19 to TRBJ1-1; TRBD1 might be the D (5 bases). The ends were cut back, 4 bases at V and 2 bases at J, with 11 bases in the middle. Germline V lookup: CDR1 LNHDA, CDR2 SQIVND (reference sequence). This CDR3 has 14 amino acids. CDR3 nucleotides: TGTGCCAGTAGTACCCCAGGGTATAACACTGAAGCTTTCTTT. Its translation: CASSTPGYNTEAFF.